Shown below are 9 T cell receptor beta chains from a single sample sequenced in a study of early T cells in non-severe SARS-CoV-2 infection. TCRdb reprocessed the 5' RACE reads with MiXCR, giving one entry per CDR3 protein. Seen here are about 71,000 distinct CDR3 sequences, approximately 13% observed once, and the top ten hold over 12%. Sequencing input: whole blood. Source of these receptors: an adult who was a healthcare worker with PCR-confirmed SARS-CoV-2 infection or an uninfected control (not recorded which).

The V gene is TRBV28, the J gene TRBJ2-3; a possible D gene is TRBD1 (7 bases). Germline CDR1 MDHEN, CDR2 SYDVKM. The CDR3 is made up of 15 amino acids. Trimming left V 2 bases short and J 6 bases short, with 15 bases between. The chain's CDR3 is CASSLPQGGEDTQYF. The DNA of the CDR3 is TGTGCCAGCAGTTTACCCCAGGGGGGAGAGGATACGCAGTATTTT. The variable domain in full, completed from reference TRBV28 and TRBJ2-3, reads DVKVTQSSRYLVKRTGEKVFLECVQDMDHENMFWYRQDPGLGLRLIYFSYDVKMKEKGDIPEGYSVSREKKERFSLILESASTNQTSMYLCASSLPQGGEDTQYFGPGTRLTVL.

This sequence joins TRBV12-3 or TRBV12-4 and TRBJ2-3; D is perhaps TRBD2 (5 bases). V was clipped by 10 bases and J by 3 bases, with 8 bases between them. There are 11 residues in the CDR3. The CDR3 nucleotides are TGTGCCACCCGGAGGACAGATACGCAGTATTTT. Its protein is CATRRTDTQYF.

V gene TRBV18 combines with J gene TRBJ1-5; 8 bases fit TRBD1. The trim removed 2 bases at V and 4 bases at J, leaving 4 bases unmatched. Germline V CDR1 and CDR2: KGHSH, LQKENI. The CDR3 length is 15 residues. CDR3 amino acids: CASSPGQGWNQPQHF. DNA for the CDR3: TGTGCCAGCTCACCAGGACAGGGCTGGAATCAGCCCCAGCATTTT.

Written as DNA, the CDR3 is TGTGCCAGCAGCCGACAGGACTCCTACAATGAGCAGTTCTTC. This encodes CASSRQDSYNEQFF. The rearrangement links TRBV5-5 to TRBJ2-1; D possibly corresponds to TRBD1 (6 bases). V lost 4 bases to trimming and J lost 0 bases, with 8 bases between them. The germline V gene encodes CDR1 SGHKS and CDR2 YYEKEE (reference sequence). The CDR3 sequence is 14 residues long.

CDR3 DNA sequence: TGTGCCAGCAGCTTAGGAACTAGCGGGGCGGATACGCAGTATTTT. It yields the protein CASSLGTSGADTQYF. The chain links TRBV7-9 to TRBJ2-3; 10 nucleotides align to TRBD2. In germline, CDR1 is SEHNR, CDR2 FQNEAQ (reference sequence). J was trimmed by 6 bases and V by 1 base; bases with no gene match: 4. The CDR3 has 15 amino acids.

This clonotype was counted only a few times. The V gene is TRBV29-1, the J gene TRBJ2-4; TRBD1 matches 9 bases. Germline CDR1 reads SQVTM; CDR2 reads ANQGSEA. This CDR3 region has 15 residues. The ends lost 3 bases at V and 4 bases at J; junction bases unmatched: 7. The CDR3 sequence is CSVDGDREGKNIQYF. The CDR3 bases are TGCAGCGTTGATGGGGACAGGGAGGGGAAAAACATTCAGTACTTC.

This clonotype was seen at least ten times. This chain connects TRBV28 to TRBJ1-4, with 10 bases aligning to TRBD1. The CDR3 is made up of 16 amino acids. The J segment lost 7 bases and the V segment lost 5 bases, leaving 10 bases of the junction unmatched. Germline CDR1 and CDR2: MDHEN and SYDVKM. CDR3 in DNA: TGTGCCAGCAGTCTACCCGACAGGGGGCGGAGTGAAAAACTGTTTTTT. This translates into CASSLPDRGRSEKLFF. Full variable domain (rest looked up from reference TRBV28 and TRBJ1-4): DVKVTQSSRYLVKRTGEKVFLECVQDMDHENMFWYRQDPGLGLRLIYFSYDVKMKEKGDIPEGYSVSREKKERFSLILESASTNQTSMYLCASSLPDRGRSEKLFFGSGTQLSVL.

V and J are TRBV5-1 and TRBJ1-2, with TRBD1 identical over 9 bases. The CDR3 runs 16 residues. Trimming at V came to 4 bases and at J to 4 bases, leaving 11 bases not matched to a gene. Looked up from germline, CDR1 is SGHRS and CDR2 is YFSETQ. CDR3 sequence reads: CASSLLGTGNVYGYTF. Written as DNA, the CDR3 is TGCGCCAGCAGCCTGCTGGGGACAGGGAACGTCTATGGCTACACCTTC.

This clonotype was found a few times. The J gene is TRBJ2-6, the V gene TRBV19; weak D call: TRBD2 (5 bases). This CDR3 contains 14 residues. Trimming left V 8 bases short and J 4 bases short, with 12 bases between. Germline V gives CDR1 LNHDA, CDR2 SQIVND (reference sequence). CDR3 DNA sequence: TGTGCCAGTCAAAAACCTAGCGGGGCCAACGTCCTGACTTTC. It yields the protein CASQKPSGANVLTF.